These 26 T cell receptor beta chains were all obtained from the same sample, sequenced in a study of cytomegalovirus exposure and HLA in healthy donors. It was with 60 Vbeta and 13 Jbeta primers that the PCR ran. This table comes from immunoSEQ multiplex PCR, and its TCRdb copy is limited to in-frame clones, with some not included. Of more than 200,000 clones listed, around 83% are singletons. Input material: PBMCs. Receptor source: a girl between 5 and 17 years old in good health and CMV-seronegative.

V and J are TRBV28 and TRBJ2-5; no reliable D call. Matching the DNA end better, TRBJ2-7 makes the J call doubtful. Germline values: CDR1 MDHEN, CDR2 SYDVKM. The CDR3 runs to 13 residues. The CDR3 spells CASTTPPSSEQYF. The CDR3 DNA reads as TGTGCCAGCACCACCCCTCCCTCAAGCGAGCAGTACTTC.

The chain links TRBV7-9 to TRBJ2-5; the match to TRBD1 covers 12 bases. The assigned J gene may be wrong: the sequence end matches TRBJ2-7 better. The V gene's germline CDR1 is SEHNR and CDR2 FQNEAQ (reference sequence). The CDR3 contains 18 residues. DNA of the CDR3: TGTGCCAGCAGCTTAGACTCTTGGGGACAGGGGGCGAACTACGAGCAGTACTTC. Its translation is CASSLDSWGQGANYEQYF.

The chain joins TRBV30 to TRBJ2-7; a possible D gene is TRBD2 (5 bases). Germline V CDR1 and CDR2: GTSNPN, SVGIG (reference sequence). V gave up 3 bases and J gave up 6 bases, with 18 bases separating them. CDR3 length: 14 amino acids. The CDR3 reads CAWRKTTSSGEQYF. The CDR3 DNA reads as TGTGCCTGGAGGAAAACAACTAGTTCTGGCGAGCAGTACTTC. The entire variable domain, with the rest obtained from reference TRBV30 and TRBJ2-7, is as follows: SQTIHQWPATLVQPVGSPLSLECTVEGTSNPNLYWYRQAAGRGLQLLFYSVGIGQISSEVPQNLSASRPQDRQFILSSKKLLLSDSGFYLCAWRKTTSSGEQYFGPGTRLTVT.

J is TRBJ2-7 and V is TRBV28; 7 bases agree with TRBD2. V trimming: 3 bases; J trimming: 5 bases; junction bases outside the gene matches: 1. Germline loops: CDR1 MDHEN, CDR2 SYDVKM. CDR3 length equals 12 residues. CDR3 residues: CASSFRGDEQYF. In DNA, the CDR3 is TGTGCCAGCAGTTTTCGGGGGGACGAGCAGTACTTC.

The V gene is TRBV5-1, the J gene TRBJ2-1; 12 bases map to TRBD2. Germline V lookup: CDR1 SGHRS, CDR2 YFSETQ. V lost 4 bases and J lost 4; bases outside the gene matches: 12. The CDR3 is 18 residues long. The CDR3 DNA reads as TGCGCCAGCAGCCCCAACCTACTAGCGGGAGGCTCATACAATGAGCAGTTCTTC. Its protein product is CASSPNLLAGGSYNEQFF.

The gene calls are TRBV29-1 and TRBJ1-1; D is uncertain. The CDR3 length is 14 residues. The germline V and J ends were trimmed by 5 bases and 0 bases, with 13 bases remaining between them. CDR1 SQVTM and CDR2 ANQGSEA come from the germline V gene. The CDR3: CSVLRADMNTEAFF. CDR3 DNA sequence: TGCAGCGTTCTGAGGGCTGATATGAACACTGAAGCTTTCTTT.

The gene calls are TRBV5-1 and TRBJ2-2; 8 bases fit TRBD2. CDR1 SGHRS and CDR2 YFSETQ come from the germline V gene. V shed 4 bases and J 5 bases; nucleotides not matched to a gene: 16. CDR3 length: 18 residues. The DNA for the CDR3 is TGCGCCAGCAGCAAAACCCCTCCACAGCGGGAGTGGACCGGGGAGCTGTTTTTT. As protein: CASSKTPPQREWTGELFF.

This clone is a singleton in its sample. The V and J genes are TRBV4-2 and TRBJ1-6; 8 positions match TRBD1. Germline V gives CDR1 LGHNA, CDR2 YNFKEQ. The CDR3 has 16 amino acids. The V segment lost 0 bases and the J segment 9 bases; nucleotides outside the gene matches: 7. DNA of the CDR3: TGTGCCAGCAGCCAAGATCCGTATACAGGGGGTTCACCCCTCCACTTT. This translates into CASSQDPYTGGSPLHF.

CDR3 nucleotides: TGTGCCAGCAGCTTAGTGGGACAGACCTTTAATGAAAAACTGTTTTTT. It is translated as CASSLVGQTFNEKLFF. The chain recombines TRBV7-2 with TRBJ1-4, with 7 bases matching TRBD1. This CDR3 has 16 residues. CDR1 is SGHTA and CDR2 is FQGNSA in the germline V gene. The V gene end was trimmed by 1 base and the J gene end by 4 bases; junction bases not matched to a gene: 6.

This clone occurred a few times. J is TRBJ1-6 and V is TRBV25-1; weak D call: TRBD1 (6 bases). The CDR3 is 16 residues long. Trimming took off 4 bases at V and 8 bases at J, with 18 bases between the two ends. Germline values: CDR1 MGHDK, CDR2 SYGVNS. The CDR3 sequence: CASSGYPRDTHSPLHF. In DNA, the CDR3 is TGTGCCAGCAGTGGTTACCCACGGGACACTCATTCACCCCTCCACTTT.

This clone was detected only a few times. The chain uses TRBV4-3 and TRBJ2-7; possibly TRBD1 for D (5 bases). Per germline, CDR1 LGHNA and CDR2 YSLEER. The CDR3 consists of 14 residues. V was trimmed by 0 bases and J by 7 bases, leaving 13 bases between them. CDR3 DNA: TGCGCCAGCAGCCAAGACACAGGATTGAGGGAGCAGTACTTC. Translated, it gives CASSQDTGLREQYF.

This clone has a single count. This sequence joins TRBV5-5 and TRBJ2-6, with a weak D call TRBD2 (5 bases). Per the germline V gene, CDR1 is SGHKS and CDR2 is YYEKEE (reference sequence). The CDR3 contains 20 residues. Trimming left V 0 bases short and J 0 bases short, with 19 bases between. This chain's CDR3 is CASSLEYMTNSFSGANVLTF. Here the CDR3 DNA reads TGTGCCAGCAGCTTGGAATACATGACTAACTCCTTCTCTGGGGCCAACGTCCTGACTTTC.

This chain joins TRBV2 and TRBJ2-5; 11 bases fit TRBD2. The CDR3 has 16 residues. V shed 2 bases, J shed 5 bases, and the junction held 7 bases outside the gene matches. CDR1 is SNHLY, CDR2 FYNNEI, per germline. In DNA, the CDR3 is TGTGCCAGCAGTGAAACTAGCGGGAGTGCGACGGAGACCCAGTACTTC. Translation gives CASSETSGSATETQYF.

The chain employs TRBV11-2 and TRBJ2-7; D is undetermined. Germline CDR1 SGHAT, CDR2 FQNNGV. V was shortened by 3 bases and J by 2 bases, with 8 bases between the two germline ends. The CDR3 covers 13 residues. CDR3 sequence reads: CASSFTVAYEQYF. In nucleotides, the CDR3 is TGTGCCAGCAGCTTCACAGTCGCCTACGAGCAGTACTTC. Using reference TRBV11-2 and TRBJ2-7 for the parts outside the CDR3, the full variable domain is EAGVAQSPRYKIIEKRQSVAFWCNPISGHATLYWYQQILGQGPKLLIQFQNNGVVDDSQLPKDRFSAERLKGVDSTLKIQPAKLEDSAVYLCASSFTVAYEQYFGPGTRLTVT.

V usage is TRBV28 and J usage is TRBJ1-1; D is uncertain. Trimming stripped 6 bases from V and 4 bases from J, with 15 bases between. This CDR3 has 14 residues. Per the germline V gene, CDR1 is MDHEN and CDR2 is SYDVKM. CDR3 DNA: TGTGCCAGCAGATCACCCCAGGTATTCACTGAAGCTTTCTTT. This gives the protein CASRSPQVFTEAFF.

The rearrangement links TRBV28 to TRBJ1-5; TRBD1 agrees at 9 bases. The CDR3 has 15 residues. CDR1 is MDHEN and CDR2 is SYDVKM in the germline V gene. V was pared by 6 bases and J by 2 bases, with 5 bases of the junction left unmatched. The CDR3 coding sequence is TGTGCCAGCAGGTTGACAGGGGGTGGCAATCAGCCCCAGCATTTT. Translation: CASRLTGGGNQPQHF.

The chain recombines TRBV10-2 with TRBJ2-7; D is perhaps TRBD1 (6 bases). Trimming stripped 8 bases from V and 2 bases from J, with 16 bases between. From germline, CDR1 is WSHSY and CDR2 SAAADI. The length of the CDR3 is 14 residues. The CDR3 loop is CASGQQGIPYEQYF. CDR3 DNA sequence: TGCGCCAGCGGTCAACAGGGAATCCCCTACGAGCAGTACTTC.

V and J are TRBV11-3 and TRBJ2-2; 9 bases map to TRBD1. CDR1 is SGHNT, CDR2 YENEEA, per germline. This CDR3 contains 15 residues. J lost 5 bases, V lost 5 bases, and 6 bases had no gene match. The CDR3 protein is CASSAGQGRTGELFF. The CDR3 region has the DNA TGTGCCAGCAGCGCGGGACAGGGCAGAACCGGGGAGCTGTTTTTT.

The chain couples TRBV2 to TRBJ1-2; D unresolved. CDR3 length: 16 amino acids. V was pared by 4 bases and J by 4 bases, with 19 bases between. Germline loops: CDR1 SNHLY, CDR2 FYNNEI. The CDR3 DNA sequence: TGTGCCAGCAGTGCACGCACGAGACTACCGTTCTATGGCTACACCTTC. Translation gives CASSARTRLPFYGYTF. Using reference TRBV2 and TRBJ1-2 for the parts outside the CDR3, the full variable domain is EPEVTQTPSHQVTQMGQEVILRCVPISNHLYFYWYRQILGQKVEFLVSFYNNEISEKSEIFDDQFSVERPDGSNFTLKIRSTKLEDSAMYFCASSARTRLPFYGYTFGSGTRLTVV.

In nucleotides, the CDR3 is TGCGCCAGCAGCCTGGAGGTGCGGCGCTCCTACAATGAGCAGTTCTTC. It yields the protein CASSLEVRRSYNEQFF. The chain combines TRBV5-1 with TRBJ2-1; possible D gene TRBD2, 5 bases. The V gene's germline CDR1 is SGHRS and CDR2 YFSETQ. V gave up 4 bases and J gave up 0 bases, with 14 bases separating them. CDR3 length: 16 residues.

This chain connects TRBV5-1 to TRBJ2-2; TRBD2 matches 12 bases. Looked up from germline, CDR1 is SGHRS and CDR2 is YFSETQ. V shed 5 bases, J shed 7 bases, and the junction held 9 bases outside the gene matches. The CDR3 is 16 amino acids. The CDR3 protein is CASSQGLAGRGGELFF. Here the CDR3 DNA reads TGCGCCAGCAGTCAAGGACTAGCGGGGAGAGGCGGGGAGCTGTTTTTT.

CDR3 region: CASSQGRRGQGYGYTF. CDR3 bases: TGCGCCAGCAGCCAGGGACGAAGGGGGCAGGGCTATGGCTACACCTTC. The chain carries TRBV4-3 and TRBJ1-2, with 7 bases identical to TRBD1. CDR1 LGHNA and CDR2 YSLEER come from the germline V gene. The V gene end was trimmed by 3 bases and the J gene end by 4 bases; junction bases not matched to a gene: 11. The CDR3 has 16 residues.

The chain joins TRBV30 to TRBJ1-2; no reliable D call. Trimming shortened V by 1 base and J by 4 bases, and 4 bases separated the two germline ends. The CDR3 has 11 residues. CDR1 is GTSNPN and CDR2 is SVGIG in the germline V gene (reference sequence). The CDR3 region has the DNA TGTGCCTGGAGTGCCCGCTATGGCTACACCTTC. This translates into CAWSARYGYTF. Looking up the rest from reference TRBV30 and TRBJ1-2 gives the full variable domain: SQTIHQWPATLVQPVGSPLSLECTVEGTSNPNLYWYRQAAGRGLQLLFYSVGIGQISSEVPQNLSASRPQDRQFILSSKKLLLSDSGFYLCAWSARYGYTFGSGTRLTVV.

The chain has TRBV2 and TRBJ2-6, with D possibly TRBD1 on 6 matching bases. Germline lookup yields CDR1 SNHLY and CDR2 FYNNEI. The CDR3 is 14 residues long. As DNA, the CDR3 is TGTGCGATACAGGGCTTCTCTGGGGCCAACGTCCTGACTTTC. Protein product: CAIQGFSGANVLTF.

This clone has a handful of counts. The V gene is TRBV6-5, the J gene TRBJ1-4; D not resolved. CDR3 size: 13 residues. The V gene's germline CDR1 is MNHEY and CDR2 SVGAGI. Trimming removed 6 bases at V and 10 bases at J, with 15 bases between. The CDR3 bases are TGTGCCAGCAGCCGCGACATAGAGGGAAAACTGTTTTTT. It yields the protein CASSRDIEGKLFF.

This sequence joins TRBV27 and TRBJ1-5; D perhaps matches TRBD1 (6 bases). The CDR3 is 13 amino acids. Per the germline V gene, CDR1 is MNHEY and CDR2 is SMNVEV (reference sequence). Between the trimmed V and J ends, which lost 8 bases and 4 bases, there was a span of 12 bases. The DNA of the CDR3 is TGTGCCAGCTCCCAGGGGTTAAATCAGCCCCAGCATTTT. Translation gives CASSQGLNQPQHF.